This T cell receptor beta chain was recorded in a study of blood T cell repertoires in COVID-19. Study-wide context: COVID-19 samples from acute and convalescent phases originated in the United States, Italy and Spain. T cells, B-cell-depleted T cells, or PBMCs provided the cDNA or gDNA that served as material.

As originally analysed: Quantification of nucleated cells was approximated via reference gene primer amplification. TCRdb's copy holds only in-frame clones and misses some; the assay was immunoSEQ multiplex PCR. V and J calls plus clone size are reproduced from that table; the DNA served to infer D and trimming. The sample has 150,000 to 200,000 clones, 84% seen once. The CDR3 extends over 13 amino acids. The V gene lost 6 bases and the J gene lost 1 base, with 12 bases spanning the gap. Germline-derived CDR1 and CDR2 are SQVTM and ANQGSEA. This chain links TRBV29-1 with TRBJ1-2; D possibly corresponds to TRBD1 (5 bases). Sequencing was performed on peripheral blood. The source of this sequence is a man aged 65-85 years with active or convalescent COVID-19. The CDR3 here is CSVVGGLNYGYTF. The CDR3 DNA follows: TGCAGCGTGGTGGGGGGACTTAACTATGGCTACACCTTC.